This is a list of T cell receptor beta chains from one sample in a study of immunodeficiency. Generated by immunoSEQ multiplex PCR, the TCRdb table keeps only in-frame clones and is missing some. The repertoire includes thousands of clones, around nine tenths of them detected once, and about 11% sits in the top ten. Sample: CD8+ T cells from blood. The receptors originated from a human donor in good health. CDR3s include the opening cysteine and the closing phenylalanine or tryptophan. A D gene is named only where the DNA matches it firmly. A row's size may be missing; if present it is once, few, many or a size class.

size: NA
D: NA
J: TRBJ2-7
V: TRBV9
DNA: TGTGCCAGCAGCGTAGCTATGGGCCGGGGGTACGAGCAGTACTTC
CDR3: CASSVAMGRGYEQYF

size: NA
D: TRBD1
J: TRBJ1-2
V: TRBV28
DNA: TGTGCCAGCATCGGGACAGGGCTATATGGCTACACCTTC
CDR3: CASIGTGLYGYTF

size: NA
D: TRBD2
J: TRBJ2-3
V: TRBV28
DNA: TGTGCCAGTAAGGGGACTAGCGGGAGACATTACACAGATACGCAGTATTTT
CDR3: CASKGTSGRHYTDTQYF

size: NA
D: TRBD2
J: TRBJ2-1
V: TRBV7-3
DNA: TGTGCCAGCAGCCCCTCCGGAGCGGGATATGAAACCTACAATGAGCAGTTCTTC
CDR3: CASSPSGAGYETYNEQFF

size: NA
D: NA
J: TRBJ1-2
V: TRBV16
DNA: TGTGCCAGCAGCCAATCAAAGGGGACCCTCTATGGCTACACCTTC
CDR3: CASSQSKGTLYGYTF

size: NA
D: NA
J: TRBJ2-5
V: TRBV9
DNA: TGTGCCAGCAGCGTAGGAGGGGGGGAAGAGACCCAGTACTTC
CDR3: CASSVGGGEETQYF

size: once
D: NA
J: TRBJ2-7
V: TRBV10-3
DNA: TGTGCCATCATGGACGGCTACGAGCAGTACTTC
CDR3: CAIMDGYEQYF

size: NA
D: TRBD2
J: TRBJ2-1
V: TRBV30
DNA: TGTGCCTGGGCTGGACTAGCGTTTAATGAGCAGTTCTTC
CDR3: CAWAGLAFNEQFF

size: NA
D: TRBD1
J: TRBJ1-2
V: TRBV4-1
DNA: TGCGCCAGCACGCCGGGACAGGGAGGGTATGGCTACACCTTC
CDR3: CASTPGQGGYGYTF

size: NA
D: NA
J: TRBJ1-2
V: TRBV27
DNA: TGTGCCAGCAGTTTAAGCGGGGAGAACTATGAGGGCTACACCTTC
CDR3: CASSLSGENYEGYTF

size: NA
D: NA
J: TRBJ1-4
V: TRBV7-8
DNA: TGTGCCAGCAGCTTAGTGGAGGATGAAAAACTGTTTTTT
CDR3: CASSLVEDEKLFF

size: NA
D: TRBD1
J: TRBJ2-7
V: TRBV28
DNA: TGTGCCAGCAGTGACCCGGGACAGATAAACGAGCAGTACTTC
CDR3: CASSDPGQINEQYF

size: NA
D: NA
J: TRBJ2-1
V: TRBV6-2/TRBV6-3
DNA: TGTGCCAGCAGTTACTTGGGGGATCCGAATGAGCAGTTCTTC
CDR3: CASSYLGDPNEQFF

size: once
D: NA
J: TRBJ2-1
V: TRBV7-9
DNA: TGTGCCAGCAGCTTAAGAACGGCTTCCTACAATGAGCAGTTCTTC
CDR3: CASSLRTASYNEQFF

size: once
D: TRBD1
J: TRBJ1-5
V: TRBV6-2/TRBV6-3
DNA: TGTGCCAGCAGTTACTGGGGACAGGGGTTGAATCAGCCCCAGCATTTT
CDR3: CASSYWGQGLNQPQHF

size: NA
D: TRBD1
J: TRBJ1-2
V: TRBV5-4
DNA: TGTGCCAGCAGCCCCCGGCAGGGGGTCTATGGCTACACCTTC
CDR3: CASSPRQGVYGYTF

size: NA
D: NA
J: TRBJ2-7
V: TRBV7-9
DNA: TGTGCCAGCAGCATAGGACAATACGAGCAGTACTTC
CDR3: CASSIGQYEQYF

size: NA
D: NA
J: TRBJ2-1
V: TRBV3-1/TRBV3-2
DNA: TGTGCCAGCAGCCAAATGCAGGCGCTTAGGAATGAGCAGTTCTTC
CDR3: CASSQMQALRNEQFF

size: NA
D: NA
J: TRBJ2-1
V: TRBV10-2
DNA: TGCGCCAGCAATCCCGACGGAGACAATGAGCAGTTCTTC
CDR3: CASNPDGDNEQFF

size: NA
D: NA
J: TRBJ2-7
V: TRBV2
DNA: TGTGCCAGCAGTGGCCCCGGACAGAGGTCCTACGAGCAGTACTTC
CDR3: CASSGPGQRSYEQYF